The clone carrying this TCR beta chain was recorded at least ten times. TCRdb re-called the 5' RACE reads with MiXCR, one entry per CDR3 protein. Of roughly 17,000 distinct CDR3 sequences listed, about 4.8% are singletons. Germline trimming cut 10 bases from V and 1 base from J; bases unmatched to any gene: 8. CDR1 MNHNS and CDR2 SASEGT come from the germline V gene. This CDR3 has 15 residues. This entry comes from a study of early T cells in non-severe SARS-CoV-2 infection. This receptor was taken from an adult who was a healthcare worker with PCR-confirmed SARS-CoV-2 infection or an uninfected control (not recorded which). The J gene is TRBJ2-2, the V gene TRBV6-1, with 8 bases identical to TRBD2. The material sequenced was whole blood. CDR3 region: CATSFSGMNTGELFF. The CDR3 DNA reads TGTGCCACAAGCTTTAGCGGGATGAACACCGGGGAGCTGTTTTTT.